This T cell receptor beta chain comes out of a study of beta chain features in type 1 diabetes listed by TCRdb under 2018. A note on the overall study: Mean age, gender distribution, total cell number and subset yield were not different between patients and healthy donors. A total of some 110 million sorted cells were examined across all samples, and the number of cells per subset was strongly correlated with RNA yield. The study compared the TCRB repertoires of sorted circulating CD4+ T cell subsets in recently diagnosed type 1 diabetes patients with those in matched healthy donors. Regulatory and stem cell-like memory subsets were obtained from only 8 patients and roughly eight healthy donors, while naive and central memory subsets were obtained from all 30 or so donors.

This clone was detected a few times. Its antigen remains unidentified. Base qualities were left out, and no much larger clone turns up one base away. General findings and caveats noted by the study authors: Shorter templates might have been favored by PCR, but patient and control samples were amplified and corrected together, so both groups would have been affected equally by any skew. Because small numbers of individuals were included in the HLA sub-analyses, any influence of HLA type on TCRB rearrangement was left unresolved. In all four CD4+ subsets, TCRB CDR3 length was moderately but significantly shorter in type 1 diabetes patients. Naive, central memory and regulatory TCRB repertoires appeared to be more alike among patients than among healthy donors. Sequencing cDNA rather than genomic DNA could over-represent highly expressing activated cells, although activation and CD3 levels did not differ between groups. At VDJ recombination sites, patients with type 1 diabetes made fewer insertions and deleted more nucleotides, a pattern implying thymic rearrangement abnormalities.

Each donor gave one peripheral blood draw, averaging about 120 mL, which was collected into heparinised tubes. Using a panel that included CD45RO, CCR7, CD25, CD127, CD95 and CD27, naive, central memory, regulatory and stem cell-like memory CD4+ T cells were sorted on a BD FACSAria II. All sorted populations exceeded 95% purity. PBMCs were isolated immediately by Lymphoprep density gradient centrifugation and stained directly without culture. Samples were stained and sorted in pairs, with one healthy donor and one patient per experiment, so that batch effects were minimized. From the germline V gene, CDR1 is MNHEY and CDR2 is SVGAGI. V drops 8 bases and J drops 5 bases, leaving 10 bases in between. Counted from cysteine to phenylalanine, this CDR3 has 12 amino acids. Only the CDR3 region is kept as DNA, spanning 36 bases read in frame from base 1. The High Capacity cDNA Reverse Transcription Kit was used to reverse transcribe all of the isolated RNA, meaning that expressed TCRB transcripts were what got sequenced. Deep immunoSEQ sequencing was performed on naive, central memory and regulatory T cell samples, with an average of roughly 3.5 million total reads per sample. Sorted cells were lysed in RLT buffer and RNA was extracted with DNase-treated RNeasy Micro or Mini kits, depending on cell number. Each cell subset was processed on its own to prevent cross-contamination, while patient and healthy donor samples were processed together. Using the immunoSEQ multiplex PCR, TCRB sequences were amplified from cDNA into 87-bp fragments spanning the CDR3 region. Sequencing of the amplicons was done on the Illumina HiSeq platform. From the authors' description of their analysis: PCR bias was corrected computationally using synthetic template baselines, and reads within Hamming distance 2 were collapsed, with unmergeable singletons discarded. By aligning reads against IMGT, V, D and J genes, CDR3 length, and insertions or deletions at six rearrangement sites were assigned. Within each subset, clonotype counts were normalized to sorted cell number, and only after that were true diversity and Gini coefficients computed with the tcR R package. Repertoire sharing was quantified using the overlap coefficient calculated on TCRB nucleotide sequences. TCRdb took over this immuneACCESS table, retaining in-frame rearrangements with V and J assigned. Such tables are incomplete; in checked studies, under half of the missing clones stem from an unresolved V gene, and the remainder is unexplained. V, J and clone size were drawn from that table, and D and trimming were deduced from the DNA. The sample yields 150,000 to 190,000 clones; 10% were counted once. The ten largest clonotypes hold more than 0.45% of the sample.

The V and J segments used are TRBV6-5 and TRBJ2-1; the D gene is perhaps TRBD2, on 5 matching bases. Sequences were obtained from central memory CD4+ T cells from blood. This sequence was found in a man in his thirties or forties with type 1 diabetes. The DNA is TGTGCCAGCCGGACTGGGAACAATGAGCAGTTCTTC. Its coded protein is CASRTGNNEQFF.